Listed here is a single TCR beta chain. This record comes from a study of Tregs in tolerant kidney transplant recipients. The germline CDR1 and CDR2 sequences are SGHRS and YFSETQ. V shed 0 bases and J 4 bases; nucleotides not matched to a gene: 7. This CDR3 spans 16 amino acids. The protocol was immunoSEQ multiplex PCR, while the TCRdb copy is restricted to in-frame clones and leaves out a portion. In the table there are tens of thousands of clones, approximately 88% of which are singletons. This chain joins TRBV5-1 and TRBJ2-1, with 7 nucleotides matching TRBD1. The sequence was collected from a human donor who received a combined kidney and bone marrow transplant. The sample in question was CD4+ T cells from blood, obtained before the transplant. Here the CDR3 reads CASSLVGQAPYNEQFF. The CDR3 DNA reads as TGCGCCAGCAGCTTGGTAGGACAGGCACCATACAATGAGCAGTTCTTC.